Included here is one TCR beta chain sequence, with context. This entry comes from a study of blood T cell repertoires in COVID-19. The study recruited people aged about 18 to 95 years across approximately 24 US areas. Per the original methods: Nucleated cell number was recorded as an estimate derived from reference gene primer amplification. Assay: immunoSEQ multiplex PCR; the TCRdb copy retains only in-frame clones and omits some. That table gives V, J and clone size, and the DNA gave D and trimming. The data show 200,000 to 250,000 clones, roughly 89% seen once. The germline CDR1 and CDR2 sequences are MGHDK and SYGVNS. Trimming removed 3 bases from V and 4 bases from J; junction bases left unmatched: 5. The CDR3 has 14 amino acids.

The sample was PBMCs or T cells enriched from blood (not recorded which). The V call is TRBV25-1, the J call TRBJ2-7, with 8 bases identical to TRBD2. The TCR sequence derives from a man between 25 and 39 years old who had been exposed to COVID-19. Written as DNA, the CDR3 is TGTGCCAGCAGTGACGGCAGCGGGGGATACGAGCAGTACTTC. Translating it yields CASSDGSGGYEQYF.